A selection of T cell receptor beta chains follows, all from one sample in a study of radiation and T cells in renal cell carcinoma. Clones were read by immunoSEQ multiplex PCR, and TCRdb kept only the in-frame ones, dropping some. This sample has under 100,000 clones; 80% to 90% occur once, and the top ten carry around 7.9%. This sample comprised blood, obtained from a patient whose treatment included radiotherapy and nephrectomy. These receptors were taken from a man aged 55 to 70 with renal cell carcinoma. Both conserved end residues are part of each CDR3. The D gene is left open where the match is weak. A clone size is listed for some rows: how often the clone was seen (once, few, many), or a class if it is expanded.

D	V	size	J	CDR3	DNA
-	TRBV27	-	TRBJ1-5	CASSPGSSNQPQHF	TGTGCCAGCAGTCCGGGGAGTAGCAATCAGCCCCAGCATTTT
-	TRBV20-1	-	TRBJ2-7	CSAIYSYEQYF	TGCAGTGCTATTTACTCCTACGAGCAGTACTTC
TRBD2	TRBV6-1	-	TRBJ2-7	CASRGGNGRFYEQYF	TGTGCCAGCAGGGGGGGTAACGGGAGGTTCTACGAGCAGTACTTC
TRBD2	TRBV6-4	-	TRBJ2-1	CASSSLAGGDEQFF	TGTGCCAGCAGTAGTCTAGCGGGAGGTGATGAGCAGTTCTTC
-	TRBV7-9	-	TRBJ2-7	CASSFARTSYEQYF	TGTGCCAGCAGCTTCGCCAGGACATCTTACGAGCAGTACTTC
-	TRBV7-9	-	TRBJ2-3	CASSLPSREGLKADTQYF	TGTGCCAGCAGCTTACCCAGTAGAGAGGGCCTAAAGGCAGATACGCAGTATTTT
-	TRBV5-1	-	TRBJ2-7	CASSSVDRAYEQYF	TGCGCCAGCAGCTCGGTAGACAGAGCCTACGAGCAGTACTTC
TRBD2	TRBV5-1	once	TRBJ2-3	CASSLDGAGGDTQYF	TGCGCCAGCAGCTTGGACGGAGCGGGAGGCGATACGCAGTATTTT
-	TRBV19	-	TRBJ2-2	CASSISGNTGELFF	TGTGCCAGTAGTATATCGGGGAACACCGGGGAGCTGTTTTTT
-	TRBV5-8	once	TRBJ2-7	CASSAAPGQHYEQYF	TGTGCCAGCAGCGCCGCCCCGGGACAACACTACGAGCAGTACTTC
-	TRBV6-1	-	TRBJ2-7	CASSGTLYEQYF	TGTGCCAGCAGCGGGACTCTCTACGAGCAGTACTTC
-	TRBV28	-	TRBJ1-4	CASSLPGRPNEKLFF	TGTGCCAGCAGTTTACCGGGACGGCCGAATGAAAAACTGTTTTTT
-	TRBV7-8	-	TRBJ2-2	CASSLGGGWSTGELFF	TGTGCCAGCAGCTTGGGTGGGGGCTGGAGCACCGGGGAGCTGTTTTTT
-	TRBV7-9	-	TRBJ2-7	CASSSRFVGPEQYF	TGTGCCAGCAGCTCTAGATTCGTTGGGCCCGAGCAGTACTTC
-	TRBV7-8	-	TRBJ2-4	CASRPSGLLKDIQYF	TGTGCCAGCAGACCATCCGGACTCTTGAAGGACATTCAGTACTTC
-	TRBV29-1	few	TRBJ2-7	CSVKSDVAGLANYEQYF	TGCAGCGTTAAATCCGATGTGGCGGGACTCGCCAACTACGAGCAGTACTTC
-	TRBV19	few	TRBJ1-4	CASSAGGRGEDGEKLFF	TGTGCCAGTAGCGCCGGGGGAAGGGGCGAAGATGGTGAAAAACTGTTTTTT
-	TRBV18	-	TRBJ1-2	CASSSGVYGSYGYTF	TGTGCCAGCTCATCAGGAGTTTACGGCTCCTATGGCTACACCTTC
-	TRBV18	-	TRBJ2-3	CASSRGGGEDTQYF	TGTGCCAGCTCCCGAGGAGGGGGGGAAGATACGCAGTATTTT
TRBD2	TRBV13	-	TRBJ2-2	CASSFTLAGGTGELFF	TGTGCCAGCAGCTTCACGCTAGCGGGAGGCACCGGGGAGCTGTTTTTT
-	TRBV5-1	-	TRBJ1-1	CASSLRPGDSTEAFF	TGCGCCAGCAGCTTGAGACCAGGGGACTCTACTGAAGCTTTCTTT
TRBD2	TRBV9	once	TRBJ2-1	CASSARLAGLYNEQFF	TGTGCCAGCAGCGCCCGACTAGCGGGGCTTTACAATGAGCAGTTCTTC
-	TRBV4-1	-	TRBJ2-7	CASSHVQDRSYEQYF	TGCGCCAGCAGCCACGTTCAAGACAGGTCCTACGAGCAGTACTTC
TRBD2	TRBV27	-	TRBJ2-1	CASSLRTSGRSYNEQFF	TGTGCCAGCAGTCTCAGGACTAGCGGGAGGTCCTACAATGAGCAGTTCTTC
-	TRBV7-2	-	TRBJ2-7	CASSLADEQYF	TGTGCCAGCAGCTTAGCGGACGAGCAGTACTTC
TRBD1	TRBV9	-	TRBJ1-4	CASSGAGTGNEKLFF	TGTGCCAGCAGCGGAGCCGGGACAGGGAATGAAAAACTGTTTTTT
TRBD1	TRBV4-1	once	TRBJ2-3	CASSPPGTGGPDTQYF	TGCGCCAGCAGCCCTCCCGGGACAGGGGGCCCAGATACGCAGTATTTT
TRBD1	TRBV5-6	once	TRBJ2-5	CASSLVTGQETQYF	TGTGCCAGCAGCTTAGTGACAGGGCAAGAGACCCAGTACTTC
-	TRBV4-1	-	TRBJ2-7	CASSDMTPPSYEQYF	TGCGCCAGCAGCGACATGACTCCACCCTCCTACGAGCAGTACTTC
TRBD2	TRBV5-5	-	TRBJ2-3	CASVRLAGLPPDTQYF	TGTGCCAGCGTACGCCTAGCGGGACTACCTCCAGATACGCAGTATTTT
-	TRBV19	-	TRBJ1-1	CASSSRLDTEAFF	TGTGCCAGTAGTTCGCGGTTGGACACTGAAGCTTTCTTT
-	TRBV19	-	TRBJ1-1	CASSIGGTNTEAFF	TGTGCCAGTAGTATAGGAGGAACGAACACTGAAGCTTTCTTT
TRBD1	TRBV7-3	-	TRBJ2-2	CASSLSGQLNGELFF	TGTGCCAGCAGCTTATCGGGACAGTTGAACGGGGAGCTGTTTTTT
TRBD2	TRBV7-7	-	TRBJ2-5	CASSTVGLGETQYF	TGTGCCAGCAGCACCGTGGGACTAGGGGAGACCCAGTACTTC
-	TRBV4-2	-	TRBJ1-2	CASSQSGLNYGYTF	TGTGCCAGCAGCCAAAGTGGGTTGAACTATGGCTACACCTTC
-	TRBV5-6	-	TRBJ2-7	CASSFGLREQYF	TGTGCCAGCAGCTTTGGTCTTCGCGAGCAGTACTTC
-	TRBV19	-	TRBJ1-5	CASGPGPNQPQHF	TGTGCCAGTGGGCCCGGTCCCAATCAGCCCCAGCATTTT
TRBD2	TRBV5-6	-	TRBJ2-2	CASSLGGLAGVGELFF	TGTGCCAGCAGCCTAGGGGGACTAGCGGGAGTCGGGGAGCTGTTTTTT
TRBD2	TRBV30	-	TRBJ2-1	CAWSVVAGARNEQFF	TGTGCCTGGAGTGTAGTAGCGGGAGCCAGAAATGAGCAGTTCTTC
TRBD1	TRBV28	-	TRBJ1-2	CASSRARTGGAYGYTF	TGTGCCAGCAGCCGTGCGAGGACAGGGGGTGCCTATGGCTACACCTTC
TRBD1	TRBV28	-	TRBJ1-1	CASRYRGLRVNTEAFF	TGTGCCAGCAGATACAGGGGGCTGAGGGTGAACACTGAAGCTTTCTTT
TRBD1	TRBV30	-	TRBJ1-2	CAWSVLRTGSGYTF	TGTGCCTGGAGTGTACTAAGGACAGGGTCCGGCTACACCTTC
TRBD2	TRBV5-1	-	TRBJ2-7	CASSPGGLAPEQYF	TGCGCCAGCAGCCCAGGGGGACTAGCGCCAGAGCAGTACTTC
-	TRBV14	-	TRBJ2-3	CASSQAQAATDTQYF	TGTGCCAGCAGCCAAGCCCAGGCCGCTACAGATACGCAGTATTTT
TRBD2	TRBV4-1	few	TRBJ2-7	CASSQEGSGRRTYEQYF	TGCGCCAGCAGCCAAGAGGGCAGCGGGAGGAGGACCTACGAGCAGTACTTC
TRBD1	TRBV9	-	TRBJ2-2	CASSAGYRGRGTGELFF	TGTGCCAGCAGCGCCGGTTACAGGGGCAGGGGTACCGGGGAGCTGTTTTTT
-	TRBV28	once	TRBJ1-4	CASSLTQATNEKLFF	TGTGCCAGCAGTTTAACACAGGCAACTAATGAAAAACTGTTTTTT
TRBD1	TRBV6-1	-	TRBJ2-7	CASSEFSPRDRQTISYEQYF	TGTGCCAGCAGTGAATTCTCGCCCCGGGACAGACAAACCATCTCCTACGAGCAGTACTTC
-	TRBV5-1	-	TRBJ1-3	CASSLDGPTYSGNTIYF	TGCGCCAGCAGCTTGGATGGGCCTACCTACTCTGGAAACACCATATATTTT
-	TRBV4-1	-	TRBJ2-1	CASSQGLLRDNEQFF	TGCGCCAGCAGCCAAGGTCTCCTAAGGGACAATGAGCAGTTCTTC
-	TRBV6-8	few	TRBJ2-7	CASSLRLGF	TGTGCCAGCAGCCTCCGCTTAGGCTTC
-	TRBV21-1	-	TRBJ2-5	CASSKRLVGETQYF	TGTGCCAGCAGCAAGAGGCTAGTTGGTGAGACCCAGTACTTC
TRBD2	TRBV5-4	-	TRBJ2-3	CASSLEGTSGTDTQYF	TGTGCCAGCAGCTTGGAAGGGACTAGCGGCACAGATACGCAGTATTTT
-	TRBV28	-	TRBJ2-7	CATRQGGYEQYF	TGTGCCACCAGACAGGGAGGCTACGAGCAGTACTTC